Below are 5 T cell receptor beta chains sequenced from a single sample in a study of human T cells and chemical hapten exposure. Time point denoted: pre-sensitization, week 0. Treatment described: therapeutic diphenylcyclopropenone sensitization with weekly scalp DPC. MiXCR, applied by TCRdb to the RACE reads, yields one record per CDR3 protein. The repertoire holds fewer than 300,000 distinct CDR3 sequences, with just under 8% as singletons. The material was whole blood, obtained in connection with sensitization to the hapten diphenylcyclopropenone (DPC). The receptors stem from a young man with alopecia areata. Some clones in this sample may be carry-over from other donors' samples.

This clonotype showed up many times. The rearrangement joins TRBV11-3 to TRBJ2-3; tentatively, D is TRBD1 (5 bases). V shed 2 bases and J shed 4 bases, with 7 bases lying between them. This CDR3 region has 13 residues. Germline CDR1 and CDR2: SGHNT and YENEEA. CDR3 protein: CASSLSGPDTQYF. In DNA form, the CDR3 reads TGTGCCAGCAGCTTATCAGGGCCAGATACGCAGTATTTT. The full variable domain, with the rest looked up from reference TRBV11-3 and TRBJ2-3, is EAGVVQSPRYKIIEKKQPVAFWCNPISGHNTLYWYLQNLGQGPELLIRYENEEAVDDSQLPKDRFSAERLKGVDSTLKIQPAELGDSAVYLCASSLSGPDTQYFGPGTRLTVL.

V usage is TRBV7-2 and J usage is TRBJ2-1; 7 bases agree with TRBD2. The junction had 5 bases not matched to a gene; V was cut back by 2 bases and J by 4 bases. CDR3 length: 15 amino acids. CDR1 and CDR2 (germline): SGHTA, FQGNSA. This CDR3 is CASSLPWGGYNEQFF. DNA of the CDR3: TGTGCCAGCAGCTTACCCTGGGGGGGATACAATGAGCAGTTCTTC.

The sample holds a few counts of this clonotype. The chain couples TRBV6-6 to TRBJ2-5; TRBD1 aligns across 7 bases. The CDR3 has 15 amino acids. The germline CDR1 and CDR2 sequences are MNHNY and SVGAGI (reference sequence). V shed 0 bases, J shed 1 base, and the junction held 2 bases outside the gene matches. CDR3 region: CASSYSGGTQETQYF. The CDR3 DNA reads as TGTGCCAGCAGTTACTCAGGGGGCACCCAAGAGACCCAGTACTTC.

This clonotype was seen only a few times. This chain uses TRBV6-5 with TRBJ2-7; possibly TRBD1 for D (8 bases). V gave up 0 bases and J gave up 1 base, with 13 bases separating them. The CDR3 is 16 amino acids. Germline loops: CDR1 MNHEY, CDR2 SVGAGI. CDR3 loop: CASSYSVQGGSYEQYF. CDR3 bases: TGTGCCAGCAGTTACTCCGTACAGGGGGGGTCCTACGAGCAGTACTTC.

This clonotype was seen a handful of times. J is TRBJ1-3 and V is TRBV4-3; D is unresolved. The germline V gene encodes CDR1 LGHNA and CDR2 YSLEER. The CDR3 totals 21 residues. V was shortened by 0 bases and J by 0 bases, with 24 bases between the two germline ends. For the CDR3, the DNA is TGCGCCAGCAGCCAAGATCCGGTGAGACTCAGGCGAGGATACTCTGGAAACACCATATATTTT. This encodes CASSQDPVRLRRGYSGNTIYF.